What follows are 19 T cell receptor beta chains derived from one specimen sequenced in a study of identical twins. Via MiXCR, TCRdb re-called the 5' RACE reads, giving one row per CDR3 protein. In the table there are some 230,000 distinct CDR3 sequences, roughly 7.1% of which are singletons. This same sample was also taken into another study, of T cells expressing NK-cell markers.

Sample: CD8+ T cells sorted from blood. These TCRs come from a woman in her late teens or twenties in good health.

CDR3 sequence reads: CASSFGNGELFF. The CDR3 DNA reads as TGTGCCAGCAGTTTCGGCAACGGGGAGCTGTTTTTT. V and J are TRBV12-3 or TRBV12-4 and TRBJ2-2; D call uncertain. CDR3 length equals 12 residues. Trimming left V 3 bases short and J 7 bases short, with 6 bases between.

The genes are TRBV19 and TRBJ1-4; perhaps TRBD1 as D (6 bases). V lost 8 bases and J lost 7, with 17 bases in between. The CDR3 runs 14 residues. Germline V gene lookup returns CDR1 LNHDA and CDR2 SQIVND (reference sequence). CDR3 in amino acids: CASGQQGSREKLFF. In DNA, the CDR3 is TGTGCCAGTGGACAGCAGGGTTCTCGTGAAAAACTGTTTTTT.

Ten or more counts support this clonotype. V usage is TRBV11-2 and J usage is TRBJ2-2; D is ambiguous. This CDR3 is 13 amino acids long. The V and J ends lost 0 bases and 5 bases respectively, with 4 bases between them. In germline, CDR1 is SGHAT, CDR2 FQNNGV. This CDR3 is CASSLEWTGELFF. CDR3 nucleotides: TGTGCCAGCAGCTTAGAGTGGACCGGGGAGCTGTTTTTT.

This clonotype occurred many times. The chain joins TRBV3-1 to TRBJ2-3; a possible D gene is TRBD2 (5 bases). The V gene lost 0 bases and the J gene lost 2 bases, with 21 bases spanning the gap. Germline-derived CDR1 and CDR2 are LGHDT and YNNKEL (reference sequence). This CDR3 is built from 19 residues. CDR3 sequence: CASSQDKSGAFRPTDTQYF. CDR3 DNA sequence: TGTGCCAGCAGCCAAGATAAGAGCGGCGCCTTCCGGCCCACAGATACGCAGTATTTT.

The chain carries TRBV29-1 and TRBJ2-7; possible D gene TRBD2, 7 bases. Germline V gene lookup returns CDR1 SQVTM and CDR2 ANQGSEA. The CDR3 sequence is 13 residues long. Trimming took off 6 bases at V and 5 bases at J, with 17 bases between the two ends. The CDR3 spells CSVRFGGRHEQYF. Written as DNA, the CDR3 is TGCAGCGTCAGGTTCGGGGGGCGGCACGAGCAGTACTTC.

This clonotype turned up a few times. CDR3 residues: CASSFGRLKDTQYF. In nucleotides, the CDR3 is TGCGCCAGCAGCTTTGGCCGTCTTAAGGATACGCAGTATTTT. This sequence joins TRBV5-1 and TRBJ2-3; D unclear. This CDR3 is 14 amino acids long. V was shortened by 2 bases and J by 6 bases, with 13 bases between the two germline ends. The germline CDR1 and CDR2 sequences are SGHRS and YFSETQ. The full variable domain, its missing parts supplied by reference TRBV5-1 and TRBJ2-3, is KAGVTQTPRYLIKTRGQQVTLSCSPISGHRSVSWYQQTPGQGLQFLFEYFSETQRNKGNFPGRFSGRQFSNSRSEMNVSTLELGDSALYLCASSFGRLKDTQYFGPGTRLTVL.

Only a few counts were recorded for this clonotype. The chain couples TRBV2 to TRBJ1-1, with 8 bases lining up with TRBD1. V was clipped by 6 bases and J by 0 bases; unmatched bases: 15. The CDR3 has 18 amino acids. Germline lookup yields CDR1 SNHLY and CDR2 FYNNEI. DNA for the CDR3: TGTGCCAGCAGCGAACAAAGGGACAGGACGTTTATGAACACTGAAGCTTTCTTT. It codes for CASSEQRDRTFMNTEAFF.

This clonotype was counted at least ten times. The rearrangement joins TRBV29-1 to TRBJ2-3; D gene uncertain. The germline V gene encodes CDR1 SQVTM and CDR2 ANQGSEA. V was cut by 7 bases and J by 3 bases, with 14 bases left in between. The CDR3 has 13 residues. DNA for the CDR3: TGCAGCGGAACTCCTGTGGGGACAGATACGCAGTATTTT. Translating gives CSGTPVGTDTQYF.

This clonotype has more than one count but fewer than ten. The chain uses TRBV12-3 or TRBV12-4 and TRBJ2-5, with TRBD1 identical over 7 bases. The V and J ends lost 6 bases and 4 bases, in that order; junction bases with no gene match: 11. The CDR3 sequence is 15 residues long. The CDR3, as DNA: TGTGCCAGCAGCTACTTGACAGGGTTGGGAGAGACCCAGTACTTC. It specifies CASSYLTGLGETQYF.

This clonotype occurred many times. The chain has TRBV7-2 and TRBJ2-1; 9 positions agree with TRBD2. Looked up from germline, CDR1 is SGHTA and CDR2 is FQGNSA. This CDR3 region has 16 residues. V lost 2 bases and J lost 1; bases outside the gene matches: 3. The CDR3, as DNA: TGTGCCAGCAGCTTATTAGCGGGAGTTTCCTACAATGAGCAGTTCTTC. It translates to CASSLLAGVSYNEQFF.

The chain has TRBV12-5 and TRBJ1-2, with a tentative D call TRBD1 (6 bases). This CDR3 contains 15 residues. Trimming shortened V by 0 bases and J by 4 bases, and 12 bases separated the two germline ends. The germline gives CDR1 LGHNT, CDR2 FRNRAP. The chain's CDR3 is CASGLVQGGSYGYTF. For the CDR3, the DNA is TGTGCTAGTGGTTTGGTACAGGGCGGATCCTATGGCTACACCTTC.

Note on this clonotype: A read error may produce the germline difference seen at one junction end. The gene calls are TRBV7-7 and TRBJ2-2; the D gene could be TRBD1 or TRBD2 (5 bases each). This CDR3 contains 11 residues. The V gene's germline CDR1 is SSHAT and CDR2 FNYEAQ (reference sequence). The CDR3 nucleotides are TGTGCTAGCAAGGGACCCGGGGAGCTGTTTTTT. This translates into CASKGPGELFF.

V usage is TRBV7-6 and J usage is TRBJ1-2, with TRBD1 matching 10 bases. V was clipped by 5 bases and J by 6 bases; unmatched bases: 3. This CDR3 is 13 amino acids long. Germline V gene lookup returns CDR1 SGHVS and CDR2 FNYEAQ. For the CDR3, the DNA is TGTGCCAGCAGCGACGGGACAGGGGATGGCTACACCTTC. Protein sequence: CASSDGTGDGYTF.

V usage is TRBV20-1 and J usage is TRBJ1-5, with D perhaps TRBD1 (6 bases). Germline V gene sequence: CDR1 DFQATT, CDR2 SNEGSKA (reference sequence). V dropped 5 bases and J dropped 6 bases, with 11 bases sitting between them. This CDR3 is built from 12 residues. Here the CDR3 DNA reads TGCAGTGCTGATACAGGGTTTCAGCCCCAGCATTTT. Amino acid sequence: CSADTGFQPQHF.

The chain's CDR3 is CASTKGSSNYGYTF. The CDR3 bases are TGTGCCAGCACCAAGGGGTCTTCTAACTATGGCTACACCTTC. The chain couples TRBV9 to TRBJ1-2, with D perhaps matching TRBD1 (5 bases). CDR3 size: 14 residues. Germline CDR1 SGDLS, CDR2 YYNGEE. Deletions cut 6 bases from V and 0 bases from J, with 12 bases between.

The chain links TRBV20-1 to TRBJ2-3; maybe TRBD2 (5 bases). This CDR3 is 13 amino acids long. V was trimmed by 3 bases and J by 6 bases, leaving 13 bases between them. Germline V gives CDR1 DFQATT, CDR2 SNEGSKA (reference sequence). The CDR3 DNA sequence: TGCAGTGCTAGCGAGGACTTTGCCGATACGCAGTATTTT. This codes for CSASEDFADTQYF.

CDR3 nucleotides: TGTGCCAGCAGGAATGAGAAGGGGGAGACCCAGTACTTC. Protein: CASRNEKGETQYF. This rearrangement joins TRBV12-3 or TRBV12-4 to TRBJ2-5, with TRBD1 as a possible D gene (5 bases). Trimming pared 6 bases from V and 5 bases from J, leaving 13 bases between. CDR3 length: 13 residues.

The V gene is TRBV6-2 or TRBV6-3, the J gene TRBJ2-1; tentatively, D is TRBD2 (5 bases). Deletions cut 2 bases from V and 0 bases from J, with 14 bases between. The CDR3 covers 17 residues. Looked up from germline, CDR1 is MNHEY and CDR2 is SVGEGT. As DNA, the CDR3 is TGTGCCAGCAGTTACACCGCCCCGGGGAGCTCCTACAATGAGCAGTTCTTC. As protein: CASSYTAPGSSYNEQFF.

This clonotype was seen only a few times. The chain uses TRBV14 and TRBJ1-2; D unclear. V was clipped by 1 base and J by 5 bases, with 8 bases between them. The CDR3 length is 13 residues. CDR1 and CDR2 from the germline V gene are SGHDN and FVKESK. CDR3 DNA sequence: TGTGCCAGCAGCCAAGTTGCCACGTATGGCTACACCTTC. This gives the protein CASSQVATYGYTF.